Given below is one TCR beta chain in context. What it binds is unknown. Other nucleotide sequences in the sample specify the same CDR3. The CDR3 is made up of 13 amino acids. Germline V gene sequence: CDR1 KGHSH, CDR2 LQKENI. V was shortened by 0 bases and J by 2 bases, with 3 bases between the two germline ends. This record comes from a study of CD4 T cells in relation to SARS-CoV-2 and coronaviruses. The study, taken as a whole, reports: Culture-expanded clones reflect memory recall rather than primary priming during culture.

Naive or memory CD4+ cells were cultured 1:1 with T cell-depleted PBMCs plus CEF. TCRdb keeps only in-frame clones here, not all; method: immunoSEQ multiplex PCR. Found here are about 36,000 clones, approximately 83% of them singletons; the top ten hold 6.6%. The chain joins TRBV18 to TRBJ2-3; D is ambiguous. The TCR originated in an adult with COVID-19. The sample consisted of naive CD4+ T cells from PBMCs, cultured in vitro. Specified subset: naive CD4+ T cells isolated by negative enrichment. The CDR3 DNA sequence: TGTGCCAGCTCACCACCTTCCACAGATACGCAGTATTTT. Translated: CASSPPSTDTQYF.